The next 28 T cell receptor beta chains were all read from a single sample in a study of vaccination effects on CD4 cells after COVID-19. What these receptors recognize is not known. TCRdb keeps only in-frame clones here, not all; method: immunoSEQ multiplex PCR. This sample has 70,000 or so clones, with about four fifths found just once. ViraFEST expansion of antigen-specific CD4+ T cells with viral peptide pools preceded sequencing. After around 10 days in culture, the CD4+ T cells were isolated. None of these healthy vaccinees had been infected with SARS-CoV-2 before vaccination. Sequencing was performed on CD4+ T cells from PBMCs cultured with SARS-CoV-2 spike peptides, taken before COVID-19 vaccination. These TCRs come from a human donor who received a COVID-19 vaccine.

The J gene is TRBJ1-2, the V gene TRBV19; D possibly corresponds to TRBD1 (5 bases). The V end was cut by 1 base, the J end by 3 bases, with 18 bases between. The germline CDR1 and CDR2 sequences are LNHDA and SQIVND (reference sequence). This CDR3 has 17 residues. The CDR3 spells CASSIGHYLGGDYGYTF. The DNA of the CDR3 is TGTGCCAGTAGTATAGGCCATTACCTCGGGGGGGACTATGGCTACACCTTC.

The genes are TRBV28 and TRBJ2-3; TRBD1 is a possible D gene (6 bases). Germline assignment: CDR1 MDHEN and CDR2 SYDVKM. This CDR3 spans 14 amino acids. CDR3: CAIEQGDSTDTQYF. CDR3 coding DNA: TGTGCAATAGAACAGGGAGATAGCACAGATACGCAGTATTTT.

The chain joins TRBV30 to TRBJ1-6; D gene ambiguous. Germline CDR1 and CDR2: GTSNPN and SVGIG (reference sequence). CDR3 length: 14 residues. CDR3 loop: CALSGQRGSSPLHF. The CDR3, as DNA: TGTGCTCTCTCCGGGCAGCGTGGTAGTTCACCCCTCCACTTT.

This clone has only one observation. The J gene is TRBJ2-2, the V gene TRBV7-2, with a possible D match to TRBD1 (6 bases). Germline V gives CDR1 SGHTA, CDR2 FQGNSA. Trimming cost V 0 bases and J 1 base, with 9 bases left between them. The CDR3 length is 16 residues. CDR3 in amino acids: CASSLATGWNTGELFF. CDR3 DNA: TGTGCCAGCAGCTTAGCGACAGGTTGGAACACCGGGGAGCTGTTTTTT.

The genes are TRBV24-1 and TRBJ2-5, with TRBD1 matching 7 bases. The CDR3 contains 14 residues. CDR1 and CDR2 from the germline V gene are KGHDR and SFDVKD. The J segment lost 2 bases and the V segment lost 5 bases, leaving 4 bases of the junction unmatched. As DNA, the CDR3 is TGTGCCACCAGTGCCACGACAGGGCAAGAGACCCAGTACTTC. This codes for CATSATTGQETQYF.

The chain links TRBV30 to TRBJ2-5; TRBD2 agrees at 9 bases. Germline V gives CDR1 GTSNPN, CDR2 SVGIG (reference sequence). V was clipped by 5 bases and J by 5 bases; unmatched bases: 6. The CDR3 covers 13 residues. The DNA for the CDR3 is TGTGCCTGGGCGGGGGGGGTGGTGGAGACCCAGTACTTC. It encodes CAWAGGVVETQYF.

The V gene is TRBV5-4, the J gene TRBJ2-3; the D gene is possibly TRBD2 (6 bases). V lost 4 bases and J lost 5, with 14 bases in between. There are 14 residues in the CDR3. Per the germline V gene, CDR1 is SGHNT and CDR2 is YYREEE (reference sequence). The DNA of the CDR3 is TGTGCCAGCAGCATCACACTAGCAGGAGATACGCAGTATTTT. This gives the protein CASSITLAGDTQYF.

This chain connects TRBV19 to TRBJ1-2; 9 bases map to TRBD1. V shed 5 bases, J shed 6 bases, and the junction held 4 bases outside the gene matches. The CDR3 spans 13 residues. Germline V lookup: CDR1 LNHDA, CDR2 SQIVND (reference sequence). The CDR3 loop is CASSDRGVHGYTF. CDR3 nucleotides: TGTGCCAGTAGTGACAGGGGGGTTCATGGCTACACCTTC.

This chain joins TRBV24-1 and TRBJ2-3; D is undetermined. Trimming removed 4 bases at V and 2 bases at J, with 12 bases between. The CDR3 is 15 amino acids. Germline assignment: CDR1 KGHDR and CDR2 SFDVKD. CDR3 nucleotide sequence: TGTGCCACCAGTGACCCCGCCCCCGCCACAGATACGCAGTATTTT. It codes for CATSDPAPATDTQYF.

Comment on this clone: Other DNA sequences in the sample encode the same CDR3. V usage is TRBV6-5 and J usage is TRBJ2-3; D may match TRBD1 or TRBD2 (5 bases each). The CDR3 sequence is 13 residues long. Germline CDR1 is MNHEY and CDR2 is SVGAGI. V gave up 6 bases and J gave up 3 bases, with 10 bases separating them. The CDR3 DNA is TGTGCCAGCAGAAGGGACGGGACAGATACGCAGTATTTT. Translation: CASRRDGTDTQYF.

This clone was recorded a few times. The chain has TRBV7-9 and TRBJ2-6, with TRBD1 matching over 9 bases. The CDR3 spans 19 residues. Trimming took 2 bases from V and 0 from J; bases not matched to a gene: 8. The germline gives CDR1 SEHNR, CDR2 FQNEAQ (reference sequence). For the CDR3, the DNA is TGTGCCAGCAGCTTACCTCCGGGACAGGGTACCTCTGGGGCCAACGTCCTGACTTTC. Its protein product is CASSLPPGQGTSGANVLTF.

V usage is TRBV24-1 and J usage is TRBJ1-5, with D unclear. Germline assignment: CDR1 KGHDR and CDR2 SFDVKD. Trimming took off 6 bases at V and 2 bases at J, with 7 bases between the two ends. The CDR3 sequence is 13 residues long. The CDR3 sequence is CATSREGNQPQHF. The DNA of the CDR3 is TGTGCCACCAGTCGTGAGGGCAATCAGCCCCAGCATTTT.

V is TRBV6-5 and J is TRBJ1-1; D gene uncertain. V gave up 0 bases and J gave up 4 bases, with 9 bases separating them. Germline CDR1 is MNHEY and CDR2 is SVGAGI. There are 14 residues in the CDR3. The CDR3: CASSYSREGTEAFF. As DNA, the CDR3 is TGTGCCAGCAGTTACTCGAGAGAGGGCACTGAAGCTTTCTTT.

J is TRBJ1-3 and V is TRBV10-1, with 8 bases identical to TRBD1. With V trimmed by 3 bases and J by 0 bases, 4 bases remained unmatched. The CDR3 length is 16 residues. Germline V gene data show CDR1 as WNHNN and CDR2 as SYGVQD (reference sequence). Here the CDR3 reads CASSDWTGNSGNTIYF. The CDR3 DNA sequence: TGCGCCAGCAGTGACTGGACAGGGAACTCTGGAAACACCATATATTTT.

The CDR3 DNA reads TGTGCCAGCAGTTTATCGAATAGGGGGCAGTTCTTC. Translation gives CASSLSNRGQFF. The rearrangement uses TRBV12-3 or TRBV12-4 and TRBJ2-1; possibly TRBD1 for D (5 bases). The germline V and J ends were trimmed by 2 bases and 12 bases, with 11 bases remaining between them. The CDR3 has 12 amino acids.

This rearrangement joins TRBV18 to TRBJ2-7; TRBD1 matches at 7 bases. J gave up 3 bases and V 4 bases, and 9 bases lay outside the gene matches. The CDR3 is made up of 15 amino acids. Germline assignment: CDR1 KGHSH and CDR2 LQKENI. For the CDR3, the DNA is TGTGCCAGCTCACATGGCGACAGGGAACGCTACGAGCAGTACGTC. Translating it yields CASSHGDRERYEQYV.

The chain has TRBV6-5 and TRBJ2-1, with D possibly TRBD1 on 7 matching bases. V lost 9 bases, J lost 8 bases, and 11 bases lay in between. Germline loops: CDR1 MNHEY, CDR2 SVGAGI. The CDR3 extends over 11 amino acids. CDR3 in amino acids: CASTRGDEQFF. The CDR3 region has the DNA TGTGCCAGTACCAGGGGGGATGAGCAGTTCTTC.

CDR3 in amino acids: CASSLRQGGTEAFF. The CDR3 DNA reads as TGTGCCAGCAGTCTCAGACAGGGCGGCACTGAAGCTTTCTTT. The J gene is TRBJ1-1, the V gene TRBV27; 7 bases are shared with TRBD1. J gave up 4 bases and V 5 bases, and 7 bases lay outside the gene matches. CDR3 length: 14 residues. From germline, CDR1 is MNHEY and CDR2 SMNVEV (reference sequence).

The chain recombines TRBV18 with TRBJ1-4; D remains ambiguous. CDR3 size: 13 residues. V lost 3 bases, J lost 5 bases, and 7 bases lay in between. Germline loops: CDR1 KGHSH, CDR2 LQKENI. For the CDR3, the DNA is TGTGCCAGCTCACCTGATGGAAATGAAAAACTGTTTTTT. Translation: CASSPDGNEKLFF.

The chain uses TRBV5-1 and TRBJ2-1, with 15 bases fitting TRBD2. The CDR3 consists of 17 residues. CDR1 SGHRS and CDR2 YFSETQ come from the germline V gene. Trimming took 5 bases from V and 9 from J; bases not matched to a gene: 12. The CDR3 region is CASSWMTGTSGGSEQFF. CDR3 DNA sequence: TGCGCCAGCAGTTGGATGACCGGGACTAGCGGGGGGTCTGAGCAGTTCTTC.

This chain connects TRBV2 to TRBJ1-2; no clear D gene. CDR1 SNHLY and CDR2 FYNNEI come from the germline V gene. The length of the CDR3 is 15 residues. Trimming left V 0 bases short and J 4 bases short, with 12 bases between. CDR3: CASSEARAASYGYTF. The DNA for the CDR3 is TGTGCCAGCAGTGAAGCTCGGGCAGCCTCCTATGGCTACACCTTC.

This chain joins TRBV5-1 and TRBJ2-1, with TRBD2 identical over 10 bases. The CDR3 length is 14 residues. The ends lost 2 bases at V and 8 bases at J; junction bases unmatched: 4. Germline V gives CDR1 SGHRS, CDR2 YFSETQ. The CDR3 DNA sequence: TGCGCCAGCAGCTTTTCAAGCGGGGGGGATGAGCAGTTCTTC. This encodes CASSFSSGGDEQFF.

This clone showed up just once. This chain uses TRBV29-1 with TRBJ2-1; 12 positions agree with TRBD2. V lost 7 bases and J lost 6; bases outside the gene matches: 10. This CDR3 comprises 15 residues. From germline, CDR1 is SQVTM and CDR2 ANQGSEA. The CDR3, as DNA: TGCAGCGCCGACAAAACTAGCGGGGGGCCCAATGAGCAGTTCTTC. Translated: CSADKTSGGPNEQFF.

The genes are TRBV29-1 and TRBJ2-3, with 7 bases that match TRBD1. The junction had 8 bases not matched to a gene; V was cut back by 1 base and J by 1 base. CDR1 is SQVTM, CDR2 ANQGSEA, per germline. The CDR3 has 16 amino acids. The CDR3 loop is CSVEGSAGGGTDTQYF. DNA of the CDR3: TGCAGCGTTGAAGGTTCTGCAGGGGGAGGCACAGATACGCAGTATTTT.

The chain has TRBV5-8 and TRBJ1-1; TRBD1 might be the D (6 bases). Trimming took 0 bases from V and 5 from J, leaving 8 bases between them. The CDR3 contains 13 residues. The germline V gene encodes CDR1 SGHTS and CDR2 YDEGEE. The CDR3 loop is CASSLERGTEAFF. The CDR3 DNA is TGTGCCAGCAGCTTGGAAAGGGGGACTGAAGCTTTCTTT.

This clone has just a few counts. The rearrangement links TRBV29-1 to TRBJ1-2; D is unclear. The germline CDR1 and CDR2 sequences are SQVTM and ANQGSEA. This CDR3 has 15 residues. V was cut by 4 bases and J by 5 bases, with 20 bases left in between. CDR3 nucleotide sequence: TGCAGCGTTGGGTTCCAGGCCCAGAGTCGGTATGGCTACACCTTC. Amino acids: CSVGFQAQSRYGYTF. Full variable domain (missing parts from reference TRBV29-1 and TRBJ1-2): SAVISQKPSRDICQRGTSLTIQCQVDSQVTMMFWYRQQPGQSLTLIATANQGSEATYESGFVIDKFPISRPNLTFSTLTVSNMSPEDSSIYLCSVGFQAQSRYGYTFGSGTRLTVV.

The chain joins TRBV6-5 to TRBJ1-2; no clear D gene. The germline CDR1 and CDR2 sequences are MNHEY and SVGAGI. V was trimmed by 6 bases and J by 3 bases, leaving 17 bases between them. CDR3 length: 15 residues. CDR3 residues: CASRSGGGGHYGYTF. The CDR3, as DNA: TGTGCCAGCAGATCCGGTGGAGGTGGGCACTATGGCTACACCTTC.

The V gene is TRBV7-2, the J gene TRBJ1-5, with 9 positions matching TRBD1. The CDR3 sequence is 16 residues long. V shed 4 bases, J shed 0 bases, and the junction held 4 bases outside the gene matches. CDR1 and CDR2 from the germline V gene are SGHTA and FQGNSA. CDR3 sequence (DNA): TGTGCCAGCAGCTCTTGGACAGGGGATAGCAATCAGCCCCAGCATTTT. It translates to CASSSWTGDSNQPQHF.